This paragraph covers one TCR beta chain sequence. Its antigen is not known. This CDR3 is built from 15 residues. V was shortened by 5 bases and J by 6 bases, with 19 bases between the two germline ends. From germline, CDR1 is SGHAT and CDR2 FQNNGV. The study recruited hyperthyroidism patients aged 18 to 65 who were newly diagnosed, under 2 months' duration. Other autoimmune disease, uncontrolled infection, pregnancy and lactation led to exclusion. From RNA, the CDR3 regions of TCR beta chains were amplified and sequenced. HTBI primers served in a first-round RT-PCR, which a second-round multiplex PCR followed. TCRdb re-analysed the multiplex PCR reads in MiXCR, keeping a single row per CDR3 protein. The sample includes 600,000 to 650,000 distinct CDR3 sequences, over 20% of them seen just once. The sample belongs to a study of Graves' ophthalmopathy and Graves' hyperthyroidism. Findings of the study overall: This model predicted ophthalmopathy progression (sensitivity approximately 68%, specificity about 73%).

V gene TRBV11-2 combines with J gene TRBJ1-1; no definite D call. Sequencing used peripheral blood. The sequence came from a woman aged 18-29 years with stable Graves' hyperthyroidism. Some clones in this sample may be carry-over from other donors' samples. The CDR3 is CASSALEGRGAEAFF. CDR3 sequence (DNA): TGTGCCAGCAGCGCTTTGGAAGGCAGAGGCGCTGAAGCTTTCTTT.